These 8 T cell receptor beta chains came from one sample sequenced in a study of T cells after yellow fever vaccination. A single record per CDR3 protein comes from TCRdb applying MiXCR to the 5' RACE reads. The table lists a few hundred thousand distinct CDR3 sequences, around 9.3% of them singletons. The material sequenced was CD4+ T cells sorted from PBMCs, taken 5 days after the yellow fever booster vaccination. The receptors originated from a man between 18 and 29 years old who received the YFV17D yellow fever vaccine.

At least ten counts were recorded for this clonotype. The chain carries TRBV5-1 and TRBJ2-1; D is possibly TRBD2 (6 bases). The V end was cut by 1 base, the J end by 9 bases, with 17 bases between. CDR3 length: 15 amino acids. The V gene's germline CDR1 is SGHRS and CDR2 YFSETQ. CDR3 residues: CASSLHEPSEGEQFF. CDR3 sequence (DNA): TGCGCCAGCAGCTTGCACGAGCCCTCGGAGGGTGAGCAGTTCTTC.

This rearrangement joins TRBV5-1 to TRBJ2-3; 10 bases align to TRBD2. The germline gives CDR1 SGHRS, CDR2 YFSETQ. The length of the CDR3 is 14 residues. V gave up 9 bases and J gave up 1 base; unmatched junction bases: 5. CDR3 nucleotides: TGCGCCACCGCCACTAGCGGGGGCACAGATACGCAGTATTTT. It yields the protein CATATSGGTDTQYF. The variable domain in full, completed from reference TRBV5-1 and TRBJ2-3, reads KAGVTQTPRYLIKTRGQQVTLSCSPISGHRSVSWYQQTPGQGLQFLFEYFSETQRNKGNFPGRFSGRQFSNSRSEMNVSTLELGDSALYLCATATSGGTDTQYFGPGTRLTVL.

This clonotype was recorded many times. V usage is TRBV28 and J usage is TRBJ2-7; D is perhaps TRBD1 (6 bases). CDR3 length: 16 residues. The V gene lost 2 bases and the J gene lost 3 bases, with 17 bases spanning the gap. Germline-derived CDR1 and CDR2 are MDHEN and SYDVKM. As DNA, the CDR3 is TGTGCCAGCAGTTTAGGGGGCCTGGGATCGCACTACGAGCAGTACTTC. Amino acids: CASSLGGLGSHYEQYF.

The rearrangement links TRBV7-2 to TRBJ2-5, with TRBD1 matching 8 bases. From germline, CDR1 is SGHTA and CDR2 FQGNSA. The J segment lost 14 bases and the V segment lost 5 bases, leaving 10 bases of the junction unmatched. This CDR3 has 12 amino acids. DNA for the CDR3: TGTGCCAGCAGCCAAGACAGGGGTCCGCACTACTTC. Amino acid sequence: CASSQDRGPHYF.

This chain connects TRBV7-2 to TRBJ2-5; 9 bases map to TRBD2. The CDR3 loop spans 16 amino acids. From germline, CDR1 is SGHTA and CDR2 FQGNSA. The V segment lost 5 bases and the J segment 2 bases; nucleotides outside the gene matches: 9. The CDR3 region is CASSLMTSGGQETQYF. DNA for the CDR3: TGTGCCAGCAGCCTTATGACTAGCGGCGGGCAAGAGACCCAGTACTTC.

The chain has TRBV5-6 and TRBJ2-3; D unclear. CDR3 length: 13 residues. Germline CDR1 is SGHDT and CDR2 is YYEEEE. V dropped 4 bases and J dropped 4 bases, with 10 bases sitting between them. The CDR3 DNA sequence: TGTGCCAGCAGCCCTCTGGTGGCAGATACGCAGTATTTT. Its protein product is CASSPLVADTQYF.

This clonotype was picked up many times. CDR3 sequence reads: CASSRTGYGLQETQYF. The CDR3 DNA follows: TGTGCCAGCAGCCGAACGGGATACGGCCTTCAAGAGACCCAGTACTTC. This sequence joins TRBV7-8 and TRBJ2-5, with D tentatively TRBD2 (5 bases). Germline V CDR1 and CDR2: SGHVS, FQNEAQ. The CDR3 runs to 16 residues. Trimming took off 5 bases at V and 2 bases at J, with 18 bases between the two ends.

Ten or more counts support this clonotype. The chain recombines TRBV11-2 with TRBJ1-5; D gene uncertain. The CDR3 length is 15 residues. Germline V gives CDR1 SGHAT, CDR2 FQNNGV. Trimming pared 5 bases from V and 2 bases from J, leaving 13 bases between. The CDR3 DNA follows: TGTGCCAGCAGCCTTCGACCTGACGGCAATCAGCCCCAGCATTTT. Its protein is CASSLRPDGNQPQHF.